Each of the 9 T cell receptor beta chains below was sequenced from the same sample in a study of blood T cell repertoires in COVID-19. Data came from immunoSEQ multiplex PCR; TCRdb stores just in-frame clones and leaves some out. Of about 160,000 clones listed, over 70% are singletons. The source material was peripheral blood. The receptors here all came from a man between 65 and 85 years old with acute or convalescent COVID-19.

V gene TRBV4-3 combines with J gene TRBJ2-2; 10 bases are a match to TRBD2. CDR3 length: 21 residues. Germline V CDR1 and CDR2: LGHNA, YSLEER. V lost 0 bases to trimming and J lost 0 bases; unmatched junction nucleotides: 13. Here the CDR3 reads CASSQESPSGRVGANTGELFF. Here the CDR3 DNA reads TGCGCCAGCAGCCAAGAGAGTCCTAGCGGGAGAGTCGGCGCGAACACCGGGGAGCTGTTTTTT.

The gene calls are TRBV7-2 and TRBJ2-7; 7 bases are shared with TRBD2. The J segment lost 3 bases and the V segment lost 4 bases, leaving 9 bases of the junction unmatched. The CDR3 has 15 amino acids. CDR1 SGHTA and CDR2 FQGNSA come from the germline V gene. CDR3: CASSSLAERIYEQYF. The CDR3, as DNA: TGTGCCAGCAGCTCTCTAGCGGAAAGAATCTACGAGCAGTACTTC. The whole variable domain, filled in from reference TRBV7-2 and TRBJ2-7, reads GAGVSQSPSNKVTEKGKDVELRCDPISGHTALYWYRQSLGQGLEFLIYFQGNSAPDKSGLPSDRFSAERTGGSVSTLTIQRTQQEDSAVYLCASSSLAERIYEQYFGPGTRLTVT.

This clone occurred a few times. The gene calls are TRBV5-4 and TRBJ1-2; the D gene is possibly TRBD1 (5 bases). The CDR3 covers 14 residues. V shed 4 bases and J shed 8 bases, with 18 bases lying between them. Germline assignment: CDR1 SGHNT and CDR2 YYREEE (reference sequence). In DNA, the CDR3 is TGTGCCAGCAGCAGGGACGGGAGGCCTCAGGGCTACACCTTC. Encoded protein: CASSRDGRPQGYTF.

The chain carries TRBV5-6 and TRBJ2-1; possible D gene TRBD2, 6 bases. Trimming shortened V by 2 bases and J by 3 bases, and 15 bases separated the two germline ends. From germline, CDR1 is SGHDT and CDR2 YYEEEE. The CDR3 runs to 16 residues. This chain's CDR3 is CASSLSGTPNYNEQFF. The CDR3 nucleotides read TGTGCCAGCAGCTTATCGGGGACTCCAAACTACAATGAGCAGTTCTTC. Full variable domain (missing parts from reference TRBV5-6 and TRBJ2-1): DAGVTQSPTHLIKTRGQQVTLRCSPKSGHDTVSWYQQALGQGPQFIFQYYEEEERQRGNFPDRFSGHQFPNYSSELNVNALLLGDSALYLCASSLSGTPNYNEQFFGPGTRLTVL.

The V gene is TRBV18, the J gene TRBJ1-1, with D possibly TRBD1 on 6 matching bases. Germline assignment: CDR1 KGHSH and CDR2 LQKENI. The V gene lost 4 bases and the J gene lost 5 bases, with 17 bases spanning the gap. The CDR3 totals 15 residues. The CDR3 sequence is CASSQDQGLGTEAFF. For the CDR3, the DNA is TGTGCCAGCTCACAAGATCAGGGGCTGGGGACTGAAGCTTTCTTT.

The V call is TRBV10-3, the J call TRBJ1-2, with no clear D. The germline V gene encodes CDR1 ENHRY and CDR2 SYGVKD. V dropped 0 bases and J dropped 4 bases, with 3 bases sitting between them. This CDR3 has 12 amino acids. The CDR3 protein is CAISESAYGYTF. The CDR3 region has the DNA TGTGCCATCAGTGAGTCGGCCTATGGCTACACCTTC.

The chain links TRBV19 to TRBJ2-1, with D perhaps TRBD1 (5 bases). V gave up 3 bases and J gave up 9 bases, with 9 bases separating them. Germline V gives CDR1 LNHDA, CDR2 SQIVND (reference sequence). The CDR3 spans 12 residues. The CDR3 DNA follows: TGTGCCAGTAGTATTATTAGGGGTGAGCAGTTCTTC. Translation gives CASSIIRGEQFF.

CDR3 residues: CASGHRGPNTEAFF. Written as DNA, the CDR3 is TGTGCCAGCGGCCACAGGGGCCCGAACACTGAAGCTTTCTTT. This rearrangement joins TRBV19 to TRBJ1-1; 7 nucleotides agree with TRBD1. The CDR3 spans 14 residues. The germline V gene encodes CDR1 LNHDA and CDR2 SQIVND (reference sequence). Losses at the gene ends were 9 bases for V and 1 base for J; bases not matched to a gene: 8.

The genes are TRBV5-1 and TRBJ2-7; D perhaps matches TRBD1 (6 bases). Germline CDR1 reads SGHRS; CDR2 reads YFSETQ. V lost 4 bases, J lost 4 bases, and 15 bases lay in between. CDR3 size: 14 residues. CDR3 sequence reads: CASSQQGTGYEQYF. In nucleotides, the CDR3 is TGCGCCAGCAGCCAACAGGGAACTGGGTACGAGCAGTACTTC.